These 8 T cell receptor beta chains came from one sample sequenced in a study of shared clonotypes between healthy human individuals. Clones were read by immunoSEQ multiplex PCR, and TCRdb kept only the in-frame ones, dropping some. Among under 850,000 clones listed, roughly 72% were seen once. Specimen: memory CD4+ T cells sorted from blood. As to subset: CD45RA-negative fraction. Receptors were obtained from a woman between 25 and 40 years old in good health.

The chain joins TRBV7-2 to TRBJ2-3; D might be TRBD2 (6 bases). CDR1 is SGHTA and CDR2 is FQGNSA in the germline V gene. CDR3 size: 15 residues. V was cut by 4 bases and J by 4 bases, with 15 bases left in between. In nucleotides, the CDR3 is TGTGCCAGCAGCTCCCACCTCGGGGGTGCAGATACGCAGTATTTT. Its translation: CASSSHLGGADTQYF.

As concerns this clone: Other nucleotide sequences from this sample produce the same CDR3. The chain couples TRBV2 to TRBJ2-1, with D possibly being TRBD1 (5 bases). The V end was cut by 6 bases, the J end by 4 bases, with 10 bases between. In germline, CDR1 is SNHLY, CDR2 FYNNEI. This CDR3 comprises 13 residues. CDR3 nucleotides: TGTGCCAGCAGCGCCGACAGATACAATGAGCAGTTCTTC. This translates into CASSADRYNEQFF. Full variable domain (missing parts from reference TRBV2 and TRBJ2-1): EPEVTQTPSHQVTQMGQEVILRCVPISNHLYFYWYRQILGQKVEFLVSFYNNEISEKSEIFDDQFSVERPDGSNFTLKIRSTKLEDSAMYFCASSADRYNEQFFGPGTRLTVL.

The V and J genes are TRBV28 and TRBJ2-1, with unresolved D. The CDR3 has 15 residues. Germline CDR1 MDHEN, CDR2 SYDVKM. Trimming left V 2 bases short and J 0 bases short, with 8 bases between. This chain's CDR3 is CASSLGQSSYNEQFF. In nucleotides, the CDR3 is TGTGCCAGCAGTTTAGGTCAGAGCTCCTACAATGAGCAGTTCTTC.

The chain couples TRBV5-6 to TRBJ2-3; the D gene is possibly TRBD1 (5 bases). V shed 1 base and J shed 4 bases, with 7 bases lying between them. Germline V gene sequence: CDR1 SGHDT, CDR2 YYEEEE. The CDR3 is 13 residues long. The CDR3 DNA reads TGTGCCAGCAGCTTGCAGGGCGCAGATACGCAGTATTTT. It is translated as CASSLQGADTQYF. The whole variable domain, remainder taken from reference TRBV5-6 and TRBJ2-3, is DAGVTQSPTHLIKTRGQQVTLRCSPKSGHDTVSWYQQALGQGPQFIFQYYEEEERQRGNFPDRFSGHQFPNYSSELNVNALLLGDSALYLCASSLQGADTQYFGPGTRLTVL.

The genes are TRBV28 and TRBJ2-5; 8 nucleotides agree with TRBD2. J gave up 1 base and V 5 bases, and 6 bases lay outside the gene matches. CDR1 is MDHEN, CDR2 SYDVKM, per germline. This CDR3 contains 15 residues. In nucleotides, the CDR3 is TGTGCCAGCAGTCGGGGGGGCAGTATCCAAGAGACCCAGTACTTC. Residues: CASSRGGSIQETQYF.

This rearrangement joins TRBV6-6 to TRBJ1-2, with 12 bases lining up with TRBD1. CDR3 length equals 15 residues. In germline, CDR1 is MNHNY, CDR2 SVGAGI (reference sequence). V was pared by 10 bases and J by 4 bases, with 10 bases of the junction left unmatched. The CDR3 reads CATNPGTGGGYGYTF. CDR3 nucleotides: TGTGCCACGAACCCCGGGACAGGGGGCGGCTATGGCTACACCTTC.

This rearrangement joins TRBV20-1 to TRBJ2-1; no clear D gene. V dropped 5 bases and J dropped 7 bases, with 6 bases sitting between them. From germline, CDR1 is DFQATT and CDR2 SNEGSKA (reference sequence). The CDR3 contains 10 residues. The chain's CDR3 is CSAHMNEQFF. The CDR3 DNA reads TGCAGTGCTCATATGAATGAGCAGTTCTTC.

The chain is built from TRBV7-9 and TRBJ2-7; a possible D gene is TRBD2 (5 bases). The CDR3 length is 14 residues. Germline V CDR1 and CDR2: SEHNR, FQNEAQ (reference sequence). The ends were cut back, 5 bases at V and 0 bases at J, with 11 bases in the middle. CDR3 protein: CASSPSGISYEQYF. In DNA form, the CDR3 reads TGTGCCAGCAGCCCCTCGGGGATCTCCTACGAGCAGTACTTC.